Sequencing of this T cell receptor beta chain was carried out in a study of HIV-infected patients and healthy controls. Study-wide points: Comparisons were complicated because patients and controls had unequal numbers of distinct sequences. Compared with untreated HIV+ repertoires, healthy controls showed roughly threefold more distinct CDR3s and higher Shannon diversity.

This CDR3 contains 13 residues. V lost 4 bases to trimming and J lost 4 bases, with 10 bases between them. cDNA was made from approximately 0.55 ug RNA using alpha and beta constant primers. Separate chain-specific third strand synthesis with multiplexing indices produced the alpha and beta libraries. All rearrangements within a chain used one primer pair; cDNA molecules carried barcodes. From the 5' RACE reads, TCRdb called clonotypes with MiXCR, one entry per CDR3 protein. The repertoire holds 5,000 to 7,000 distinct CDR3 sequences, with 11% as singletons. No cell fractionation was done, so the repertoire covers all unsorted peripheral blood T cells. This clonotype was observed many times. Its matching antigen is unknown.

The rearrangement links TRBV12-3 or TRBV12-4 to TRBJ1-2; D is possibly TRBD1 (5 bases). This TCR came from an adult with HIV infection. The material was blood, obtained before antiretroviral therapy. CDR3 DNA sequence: TGTGCCAGCAGTTCGGACACTTTCTATGGCTACACCTTC. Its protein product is CASSSDTFYGYTF.